Listed below are T cell receptor beta chains from one sample, sequenced in a study of blood T cell repertoires in COVID-19. Profiling relied on immunoSEQ multiplex PCR, and the TCRdb table lists in-frame clones only, not all of them. The sample includes roughly 63,000 clones, over 75% seen only once; the top ten take about 2.9%. The sequenced material came from peripheral blood. The receptors derive from a man aged 50 to 60 with acute or convalescent COVID-19. CDR3s include the opening cysteine and the closing phenylalanine or tryptophan. Each record gives: D gene, J gene, clone size, V gene, CDR3 DNA, CDR3 protein. D genes are given only for firm matches. Clone size is not always given. Where it is, it says once, few, many or a class for expanded clones.

>TRBD2|TRBJ2-3|.|TRBV4-2
TGTGCCAGCAGCCTAAGTCCCGGGACTAGCGGGAGCGCAGATACGCAGTATTTT
CASSLSPGTSGSADTQYF
>.|TRBJ1-4|.|TRBV18
TGTGCCAGCTCCCCCAGTGTTGAAAAACTGTTTTTT
CASSPSVEKLFF
>.|TRBJ2-1|.|TRBV7-2
TGTGCCAGCAGCCCCAGCCTTAACCTAGCTAATGAGCAGTTCTTC
CASSPSLNLANEQFF
>TRBD1|TRBJ1-2|once|TRBV5-5
TGTGCCAGCACCCCGGGACAGAATAACTATGGCTACACCTTC
CASTPGQNNYGYTF
>TRBD1|TRBJ1-1|.|TRBV18
TGTGCCAGCTCACGACAGGGGGCCACTGAAGCTTTCTTT
CASSRQGATEAFF
>.|TRBJ1-1|.|TRBV27
TGTGCCAGCAGTCCACAGACAGTCAGGAACACTGAAGCTTTCTTT
CASSPQTVRNTEAFF
>.|TRBJ2-4|.|TRBV7-2
TGTGCCAGCAGCCTCGGGGCAGGGGCAGACATTCAGTACTTC
CASSLGAGADIQYF
>.|TRBJ1-5|.|TRBV7-2
TGTGCCAGCAGCCACCCCGGGGGGGGGAAGCCCCAGCATTTT
CASSHPGGGKPQHF
>TRBD1|TRBJ1-5|.|TRBV18
TGTGCCAGCTCACGCTCCGGGACAGGGACGGGTCAGCCCCAGCATTTT
CASSRSGTGTGQPQHF
>.|TRBJ2-5|.|TRBV24-1
TGTGCCACCAGTTCTGCGGACTCTCAAGAGACCCAGTACTTC
CATSSADSQETQYF
>.|TRBJ2-7|.|TRBV7-2
TGTGCCAGCAGCCTCGACTTAGGAAGTATCTACGAGCAGTACTTC
CASSLDLGSIYEQYF
>.|TRBJ2-3|.|TRBV7-2
TGTGCCAGCAGCTCCCGGGAGACCCGCGGCACAGATACGCAGTATTTT
CASSSRETRGTDTQYF
>TRBD2|TRBJ2-3|.|TRBV4-1
TGCGCCAGCAGCCAAGGGTTGGGGACTAGCGGGAGGGCCAAAGATACGCAGTATTTT
CASSQGLGTSGRAKDTQYF
>TRBD1|TRBJ1-1|.|TRBV6-1
TGTGCCAGCAGTGATAGACAGGGGTGGAACACTGAAGCTTTCTTT
CASSDRQGWNTEAFF
>.|TRBJ1-1|.|TRBV5-8
TGTGCCAGCAGCTTGTTTTCGGGGGGGAACACTGAAGCTTTCTTT
CASSLFSGGNTEAFF
>TRBD1|TRBJ1-4|.|TRBV6-5
TGTGCCAGCAGTCGGACAGGGAATGAAAAACTGTTTTTT
CASSRTGNEKLFF
>TRBD1|TRBJ1-2|.|TRBV29-1
TGCAGCGTTGACCAACCCGGTACAGGGGCCAACTATGGCTACACCTTC
CSVDQPGTGANYGYTF
>TRBD1|TRBJ2-7|.|TRBV12-3/TRBV12-4
TGTGCCAGCTGTCGGGGACAGGGAGGGGAGCAGTACTTC
CASCRGQGGEQYF
>.|TRBJ1-3|.|TRBV7-9
TGTGCCAGCAGCTTAGCTGGGCAGTACTCTGGAAACACCATATATTTT
CASSLAGQYSGNTIYF
>TRBD1|TRBJ1-5|.|TRBV6-5
TGTGCCAGCAGTTACAGGGGGCCGGGTCTCGGTCCGCCCCAGCATTTT
CASSYRGPGLGPPQHF
>TRBD1|TRBJ1-2|once|TRBV19
TGTGCCAGTAGTGGGGGGACAGGGCCGTGGGGCTACACCTTC
CASSGGTGPWGYTF
>.|TRBJ1-2|.|TRBV5-5
TGTGCCAGCAGCTTGGGGCCGGTACCTCAGGAGGGCACCTTC
CASSLGPVPQEGTF
>.|TRBJ1-3|.|TRBV10-2
TGCGCCAGTGGAGTCCCTGGCTCTGGAAACACCATATATTTT
CASGVPGSGNTIYF
>TRBD1|TRBJ1-1|.|TRBV10-3
TGTGCCATCAGTGACCCGACAGGGAACCCTGAAGCTTTCTTT
CAISDPTGNPEAFF
>TRBD1|TRBJ1-3|.|TRBV28
TGTGCCAGCAGTTCCCTACAGGGGGGTTCTGGAAACACCATATATTTT
CASSSLQGGSGNTIYF
>.|TRBJ1-2|.|TRBV19
TGTGCCAGTAGTACCGGGACACCGTATGGCTACACCTTC
CASSTGTPYGYTF
>.|TRBJ1-4|.|TRBV28
TGTGCCAGCAGTTTACAGGGAAGGGAAAAACTGTTTTTT
CASSLQGREKLFF
>.|TRBJ1-1|.|TRBV21-1
TGTGCCAGCAGCAACCTGCAGGGGAACACTGAAGCTTTCTTT
CASSNLQGNTEAFF
>TRBD2|TRBJ2-1|.|TRBV4-1
TGCGCCAGCAGCCAGGTCGGACTAGCGGGAGGGGAGCAGTTCTTC
CASSQVGLAGGEQFF
>.|TRBJ1-2|.|TRBV7-2
TGTGCCAGCAGCTTAGGGGCAGGGCGAGGCTACACCTTC
CASSLGAGRGYTF
>.|TRBJ1-5|.|TRBV10-3
TGTGCCATCAGTGAGTCCTCGGGACACCGAAATCAGCCCCAGCATTTT
CAISESSGHRNQPQHF
>.|TRBJ1-4|.|TRBV28
TGTGCCAGCAGTCCGACGACAAGGGAAAAACTGTTTTTT
CASSPTTREKLFF
>TRBD1|TRBJ2-7|.|TRBV28
TGTGCCAGCAGTTTACCGGGACAGGGGGTCTACGAGCAGTACTTC
CASSLPGQGVYEQYF
>.|TRBJ1-2|.|TRBV29-1
TGCAGCGACCTAGACAACTATGGCTACACCTTC
CSDLDNYGYTF
>.|TRBJ2-2|.|TRBV5-1
TGCGCCAGCAGCCACGGCACCGGGGAGCTGTTTTTT
CASSHGTGELFF
>TRBD1|TRBJ1-2|.|TRBV5-4
TGTGCCAGCAGCTACAGGGGCGAGGGCTATGGCTACACCTTC
CASSYRGEGYGYTF
>TRBD2|TRBJ2-3|.|TRBV6-6
TGTGCCAGCAGCCGTCGAGGTAGCGGGAGATCTGATACGCAGTATTTT
CASSRRGSGRSDTQYF
>.|TRBJ1-5|.|TRBV4-2
TGTGCCAGCAGCCAAGATCCGGGCAATCAGCCCCAGCATTTT
CASSQDPGNQPQHF
>TRBD1|TRBJ1-6|.|TRBV28
TGTGCCAGCAGTTTAGGAACAGGGGGAATGAATTCACCCCTCCACTTT
CASSLGTGGMNSPLHF
>.|TRBJ1-6|once|TRBV7-2
TGTGCCAGCAGCCCAAGAGGTTTTCTCGGTTCACCCCTCCACTTT
CASSPRGFLGSPLHF
>TRBD2|TRBJ2-1|.|TRBV3-1/TRBV3-2
TGTGCCAGCAGCCCGGGACTAGCGGGATTTAACAATGAGCAGTTCTTC
CASSPGLAGFNNEQFF